These T cell receptor beta chains were read from a single sample in a study of graft-versus-host responses after intestinal transplantation. The data were produced by immunoSEQ multiplex PCR, yet TCRdb's version contains in-frame clones alone and is incomplete. Of approximately 120,000 clones detected, around 94% appear once; the ten largest clones hold under 0.2%. These receptors are not linked to any known antigen. The input for sequencing was unstimulated CD4+ T cells sorted from spleen or lymph node cells, taken before intestinal transplant. The receptor set was obtained from a human donor who received an intestinal transplant. The CDR3 runs from the conserved cysteine through the conserved F or W. D genes are given only for firm matches. Only part of the rows carry a size: once, few, many, or a class if the clone is expanded.

cdr3_aa,cdr3_nt,v_call,j_call,d_call,clone_size
CASSSLDRGQRFDTQYF,TGTGCCAGCAGCTCCCTGGACAGGGGACAGCGTTTCGATACGCAGTATTTT,TRBV13,TRBJ2-3,TRBD1,few
CASSLGQKGNEQFF,TGCGCCAGCAGCTTGGGTCAAAAGGGAAATGAGCAGTTCTTC,TRBV5-1,TRBJ2-1,.,.
CASSLGGLAGGFGQFF,TGTGCCAGCAGCTTAGGGGGACTAGCGGGGGGGTTTGGACAGTTCTTC,TRBV13,TRBJ2-1,TRBD2,few
CASSRIAGGSGANVLTF,TGTGCCAGTAGTAGAATAGCGGGTGGCTCTGGGGCCAACGTCCTGACTTTC,TRBV19,TRBJ2-6,TRBD2,.
CASSQRRSSGNTIYF,TGTGCCAGCAGCCAAAGACGAAGTTCCGGAAACACCATATATTTT,TRBV14,TRBJ1-3,.,few
CAISESLASGGARNTQYF,TGTGCCATCAGTGAGTCGTTGGCTAGCGGGGGGGCGAGGAATACGCAGTATTTT,TRBV10-3,TRBJ2-3,TRBD2,.
CASSPMGNTEAFF,TGCGCCAGCAGCCCAATGGGTAACACTGAAGCTTTCTTT,TRBV4-1,TRBJ1-1,.,once
CASSEYLGAFF,TGTGCCAGCAGTGAGTACCTTGGGGCTTTCTTT,TRBV2,TRBJ1-1,.,once
CASSPAARNTIYF,TGTGCCAGCTCACCTGCCGCCAGAAACACCATATATTTT,TRBV18,TRBJ1-3,.,.
CASSFMTGPNYGYTF,TGTGCCAGCAGCTTCATGACAGGCCCAAACTATGGCTACACCTTC,TRBV5-5,TRBJ1-2,.,.
CASSPGGGAGELFF,TGTGCCAGCAGCCCAGGGGGGGGTGCCGGGGAGCTGTTTTTT,TRBV9,TRBJ2-2,.,.
CASSLPGTVVYQPQHF,TGTGCCAGCAGTTTACCAGGGACAGTTGTTTATCAGCCCCAGCATTTT,TRBV28,TRBJ1-5,TRBD1,.
CASSSEGGINQPQHF,TGTGCCAGCAGCTCCGAGGGAGGCATCAATCAGCCCCAGCATTTT,TRBV7-9,TRBJ1-5,.,.
CASTLEIGDYEQFF,TGTGCCAGCACCTTAGAAATAGGGGATTATGAGCAGTTCTTC,TRBV5-5,TRBJ2-1,.,.
CSVGLADEQYF,TGCAGCGTTGGGCTAGCGGACGAGCAGTACTTC,TRBV29-1,TRBJ2-7,TRBD2,.
CANYTQYF,TGTGCCAATTATACGCAGTATTTT,TRBV6-7,TRBJ2-3,.,few
CASRVNSPPHF,TGTGCCAGCAGGGTAAATTCACCCCCCCACTTT,TRBV6-1,TRBJ1-6,.,.
CASSQDWGSVGYTF,TGTGCCAGCAGCCAAGATTGGGGCTCGGTAGGCTACACCTTC,TRBV4-2,TRBJ1-2,.,.
CAISEEYRAVDTQYF,TGTGCCATCAGTGAAGAGTACAGGGCGGTAGATACGCAGTATTTT,TRBV10-3,TRBJ2-3,.,.
CASSQDEGTSGFQETQYF,TGTGCCAGCAGCCAAGATGAGGGGACTAGCGGGTTCCAAGAGACCCAGTACTTC,TRBV4-2,TRBJ2-5,TRBD2,.
CASSLGTLNTEAFF,TGCGCCAGCAGCCTCGGGACACTGAACACTGAAGCTTTCTTT,TRBV4-1,TRBJ1-1,.,.
CASSPIHGYGYTF,TGTGCCAGCTCACCGATACACGGATATGGCTACACCTTC,TRBV18,TRBJ1-2,.,.
CASSEVLDGGRRGPQHF,TGTGCCAGCAGTGAAGTCCTGGACGGGGGCAGGAGGGGGCCCCAGCATTTT,TRBV6-1,TRBJ1-5,.,.
CASSKTSTRETQYF,TGTGCCAGCTCCAAGACTAGCACTCGGGAGACCCAGTACTTC,TRBV18,TRBJ2-5,TRBD2,.
CAISTGGSNQPQHF,TGTGCCATCAGTACAGGCGGCAGCAATCAGCCCCAGCATTTT,TRBV10-3,TRBJ1-5,.,once
CASWFQGAGGYTF,TGTGCCAGCTGGTTCCAGGGGGCGGGGGGCTACACCTTC,TRBV2,TRBJ1-2,TRBD1,.
CASSLRLAGGRADTQYF,TGTGCCAGCAGCCTTAGACTAGCGGGGGGGCGGGCAGATACGCAGTATTTT,TRBV7-2,TRBJ2-3,TRBD2,.
CASSGGGSPLHF,TGTGCCAGCAGCGGGGGGGGTTCACCCCTCCACTTT,TRBV11-2,TRBJ1-6,.,once
CASSPVKGTVLYEQYF,TGTGCCAGCTCACCAGTAAAAGGCACAGTGCTCTACGAGCAGTACTTC,TRBV18,TRBJ2-7,.,.
CASSSHTPSLNEKLFF,TGTGCCAGCAGCTCCCACACCCCCTCCCTTAATGAAAAACTGTTTTTT,TRBV7-2,TRBJ1-4,.,.
CASSAGANVLTF,TGTGCCAGCAGTGCTGGGGCCAACGTCCTGACTTTC,TRBV25-1,TRBJ2-6,.,.
CASSFPDRGYGYTF,TGTGCCAGCAGCTTCCCGGACAGGGGCTATGGCTACACCTTC,TRBV5-8,TRBJ1-2,TRBD1,.
CASSLASRDTQYF,TGCGCCAGCAGTCTAGCGAGCCGAGATACGCAGTATTTT,TRBV10-1,TRBJ2-3,.,.